The 28 T cell receptor beta chains listed next were all sequenced from one sample in a study of blood T cell repertoires in COVID-19. Assay: immunoSEQ multiplex PCR; the TCRdb copy retains only in-frame clones and omits some. The table records a few hundred thousand clones, roughly 85% of them present only once. The sequenced material came from PBMCs or T cells enriched from blood (not recorded which). These receptors were taken from a woman in her twenties or thirties who had recovered from COVID-19.

The chain recombines TRBV18 with TRBJ2-4; TRBD1 matches at 9 bases. CDR1 and CDR2 from the germline V gene are KGHSH and LQKENI. CDR3 size: 19 residues. Trimming removed 4 bases from V and 0 bases from J; junction bases left unmatched: 13. The CDR3 coding sequence is TGTGCCAGCTCACAGGGGCGGACAGGGGCGAACGTAGCCAAAAACATTCAGTACTTC. Protein product: CASSQGRTGANVAKNIQYF.

The count of this clone is one. The chain combines TRBV20-1 with TRBJ2-7; perhaps TRBD2 as D (6 bases). CDR1 and CDR2 (germline): DFQATT, SNEGSKA (reference sequence). Trimming took 4 bases from V and 0 from J, leaving 16 bases between them. The CDR3 has 15 residues. The CDR3 DNA reads as TGCAGTGCTATTGATGCTAGCGTCAGCTCCTACGAGCAGTACTTC. It codes for CSAIDASVSSYEQYF.

The V gene is TRBV5-1, the J gene TRBJ2-7; TRBD2 aligns across 8 bases. V dropped 1 base and J dropped 4; count of bases not matched to a gene: 7. The CDR3 contains 15 residues. Looked up from germline, CDR1 is SGHRS and CDR2 is YFSETQ. The CDR3 coding sequence is TGCGCCAGCAGCTTGACGGGGGGGTTAGATTACGAGCAGTACTTC. It codes for CASSLTGGLDYEQYF. Together with reference TRBV5-1 and TRBJ2-7, the CDR3 gives the full variable domain: KAGVTQTPRYLIKTRGQQVTLSCSPISGHRSVSWYQQTPGQGLQFLFEYFSETQRNKGNFPGRFSGRQFSNSRSEMNVSTLELGDSALYLCASSLTGGLDYEQYFGPGTRLTVT.

The chain carries TRBV28 and TRBJ1-5, with D unresolved. The ends were cut back, 6 bases at V and 10 bases at J, with 16 bases in the middle. Germline V gene lookup returns CDR1 MDHEN and CDR2 SYDVKM. CDR3 length: 13 residues. The CDR3: CASSPALTRPQHF. DNA for the CDR3: TGTGCCAGCAGCCCCGCCTTGACAAGACCCCAGCATTTT. The variable domain in full, completed from reference TRBV28 and TRBJ1-5, reads DVKVTQSSRYLVKRTGEKVFLECVQDMDHENMFWYRQDPGLGLRLIYFSYDVKMKEKGDIPEGYSVSREKKERFSLILESASTNQTSMYLCASSPALTRPQHFGDGTRLSIL.

This clone has a single count. V and J are TRBV25-1 and TRBJ1-4; perhaps TRBD1 as D (5 bases). V was pared by 2 bases and J by 5 bases, with 12 bases between. From germline, CDR1 is MGHDK and CDR2 SYGVNS. This CDR3 has 15 residues. CDR3 DNA: TGTGCCAGCAGTGAAGTGCTCCCAGGGAATGAAAAACTGTTTTTT. As protein: CASSEVLPGNEKLFF. Together with reference TRBV25-1 and TRBJ1-4, the CDR3 gives the full variable domain: EADIYQTPRYLVIGTGKKITLECSQTMGHDKMYWYQQDPGMELHLIHYSYGVNSTEKGDLSSESTVSRIRTEHFPLTLESARPSHTSQYLCASSEVLPGNEKLFFGSGTQLSVL.

V is TRBV6-5 and J is TRBJ1-1; D is unclear. The germline CDR1 and CDR2 sequences are MNHEY and SVGAGI. With 6 bases removed from V and 1 base from J, the gap between germline ends came to 9 bases. This CDR3 contains 13 residues. The CDR3 sequence: CASRTVGNTEAFF. The CDR3 nucleotides are TGTGCCAGCAGAACAGTAGGGAACACTGAAGCTTTCTTT.

This chain connects TRBV28 to TRBJ1-5; 7 nucleotides match TRBD1. The trim removed 8 bases at V and 4 bases at J, leaving 11 bases unmatched. The length of the CDR3 is 15 residues. Germline CDR1 and CDR2: MDHEN and SYDVKM. The CDR3 nucleotides read TGTGCCAGCCGATTTAGGGACAGACTTAATCAGCCCCAGCATTTT. It codes for CASRFRDRLNQPQHF.

The chain employs TRBV6-5 and TRBJ2-3; D may be TRBD2 (7 bases). The CDR3 runs to 15 residues. CDR1 MNHEY and CDR2 SVGAGI come from the germline V gene. Trimming took 2 bases from V and 4 from J, leaving 13 bases between them. CDR3 loop: CASSYAGAPPDTQYF. The CDR3 DNA reads as TGTGCCAGCAGTTACGCGGGGGCGCCCCCAGATACGCAGTATTTT.

This chain joins TRBV5-4 and TRBJ1-1; D might be TRBD1 (6 bases). Looked up from germline, CDR1 is SGHNT and CDR2 is YYREEE (reference sequence). The CDR3 is made up of 14 amino acids. V was clipped by 6 bases and J by 2 bases, with 14 bases between them. The CDR3 loop is CASTTGQLNTEAFF. The CDR3 DNA is TGTGCCAGCACCACAGGACAGTTAAACACTGAAGCTTTCTTT.

The genes are TRBV7-3 and TRBJ2-2, with D possibly TRBD1 on 6 matching bases. With 5 bases removed from V and 2 bases from J, the gap between germline ends came to 18 bases. Germline CDR1 is SGHTA and CDR2 is FQGTGA. This CDR3 contains 17 residues. DNA for the CDR3: TGTGCCAGCAGCCCACAAAGGACAGACCTTAACACCGGGGAGCTGTTTTTT. This codes for CASSPQRTDLNTGELFF. The full variable domain, its missing parts supplied by reference TRBV7-3 and TRBJ2-2, is GAGVSQTPSNKVTEKGKYVELRCDPISGHTALYWYRQSLGQGPEFLIYFQGTGAADDSGLPNDRFFAVRPEGSVSTLKIQRTERGDSAVYLCASSPQRTDLNTGELFFGEGSRLTVL.

This chain links TRBV11-2 with TRBJ1-1; D is uncertain. Per the germline V gene, CDR1 is SGHAT and CDR2 is FQNNGV. V was pared by 1 base and J by 1 base, with 7 bases between. The CDR3 extends over 14 amino acids. The CDR3 DNA reads as TGTGCCAGCAGCTTAGGCTCAGGGAACACTGAAGCTTTCTTT. Protein: CASSLGSGNTEAFF.

This chain links TRBV2 with TRBJ1-5, with 8 bases lining up with TRBD1. The CDR3 has 15 residues. Germline CDR1 reads SNHLY; CDR2 reads FYNNEI. V gave up 6 bases and J gave up 6 bases; unmatched junction bases: 10. The CDR3 spells CASRGRTGSGQPQHF. The DNA for the CDR3 is TGTGCCAGCAGGGGCCGGACAGGGTCTGGTCAGCCCCAGCATTTT.

In DNA, the CDR3 is TGTGCCAGCAGCAGGGGATCAGATACGCAGTATTTT. Its protein product is CASSRGSDTQYF. The V gene is TRBV5-4, the J gene TRBJ2-3, with D possibly matching TRBD1 (5 bases). The ends were cut back, 4 bases at V and 4 bases at J, with 7 bases in the middle. The CDR3 has 12 residues. The germline CDR1 and CDR2 sequences are SGHNT and YYREEE (reference sequence). Variable domain in full (rest from reference TRBV5-4 and TRBJ2-3): ETGVTQSPTHLIKTRGQQVTLRCSSQSGHNTVSWYQQALGQGPQFIFQYYREEENGRGNFPPRFSGLQFPNYSSELNVNALELDDSALYLCASSRGSDTQYFGPGTRLTVL.

V and J are TRBV19 and TRBJ1-4; the D gene is possibly TRBD1 (5 bases). Germline V lookup: CDR1 LNHDA, CDR2 SQIVND (reference sequence). CDR3 size: 15 residues. V dropped 3 bases and J dropped 0 bases, with 8 bases sitting between them. The CDR3: CASSIRGSTNEKLFF. The CDR3 DNA reads as TGTGCCAGTAGTATTCGGGGGTCAACTAATGAAAAACTGTTTTTT.

V and J are TRBV5-4 and TRBJ1-4, with D hard to call. CDR1 SGHNT and CDR2 YYREEE come from the germline V gene (reference sequence). The CDR3 sequence is 12 residues long. Deletions cut 1 base from V and 14 bases from J, with 12 bases between. The CDR3 DNA reads as TGTGCCAGCAGCTTGTTTGGCGGAAAGCTGTTTTTT. As protein: CASSLFGGKLFF.

The chain carries TRBV7-6 and TRBJ2-5, with 8 positions matching TRBD1. The germline CDR1 and CDR2 sequences are SGHVS and FNYEAQ. The CDR3 totals 15 residues. V lost 7 bases and J lost 4; bases outside the gene matches: 11. DNA of the CDR3: TGTGCCAGCACCCAAGACAGGGGTGTAGGAGAGACCCAGTACTTC. Protein sequence: CASTQDRGVGETQYF.

The chain employs TRBV2 and TRBJ2-3; D perhaps matches TRBD2 (6 bases). Germline CDR1 is SNHLY and CDR2 is FYNNEI. The CDR3 runs 14 residues. The germline V and J ends were trimmed by 2 bases and 3 bases, with 9 bases remaining between them. CDR3 residues: CASSERSGTDTQYF. The CDR3 nucleotides read TGTGCCAGCAGTGAAAGAAGCGGGACAGATACGCAGTATTTT.

This clone was counted a single time. The CDR3 sequence: CASSYLGTSPINEQFF. The CDR3 DNA reads as TGTGCCAGCAGTTACCTCGGGACTAGCCCCATCAATGAGCAGTTCTTC. V gene TRBV6-5 combines with J gene TRBJ2-1; 9 bases agree with TRBD2. Germline CDR1 reads MNHEY; CDR2 reads SVGAGI. The trim removed 2 bases at V and 6 bases at J, leaving 8 bases unmatched. The length of the CDR3 is 16 residues.

V and J are TRBV9 and TRBJ1-6; D is uncertain. CDR1 is SGDLS, CDR2 YYNGEE, per germline. V was shortened by 3 bases and J by 7 bases, with 14 bases between the two germline ends. The CDR3 extends over 15 amino acids. The CDR3 DNA sequence: TGTGCCAGCAGCGCGGTGGACGGGAGGAATTCACCCCTCCACTTT. Its protein product is CASSAVDGRNSPLHF.

In its sample, this clone was seen a few times. The chain employs TRBV5-1 and TRBJ1-3; 8 bases fit TRBD1. V shed 4 bases, J shed 4 bases, and the junction held 10 bases outside the gene matches. Germline V gene sequence: CDR1 SGHRS, CDR2 YFSETQ. This CDR3 contains 16 residues. The CDR3 protein is CASSALFGQGGNTIYF. The CDR3 DNA sequence: TGCGCCAGCAGCGCGCTTTTCGGACAGGGCGGAAACACCATATATTTT.

The chain is built from TRBV5-1 and TRBJ1-1; perhaps TRBD1 as D (6 bases). Trimming removed 3 bases at V and 2 bases at J, with 11 bases between. This CDR3 is 14 amino acids long. Germline V CDR1 and CDR2: SGHRS, YFSETQ. DNA of the CDR3: TGCGCCAGCAGCTCCTCCGGGACAAACACTGAAGCTTTCTTT. This sequence encodes CASSSSGTNTEAFF.

The chain employs TRBV6-6 and TRBJ2-7, with TRBD2 identical over 7 bases. V lost 5 bases and J lost 2; bases outside the gene matches: 6. The CDR3 loop spans 14 amino acids. Germline V gene sequence: CDR1 MNHNY, CDR2 SVGAGI (reference sequence). The CDR3 protein is CASSTASGPYEQYF. The CDR3 region has the DNA TGTGCCAGCAGTACAGCTAGCGGCCCCTACGAGCAGTACTTC.

The rearrangement joins TRBV2 to TRBJ2-3, with D maybe TRBD1 (5 bases). There are 12 residues in the CDR3. Germline lookup yields CDR1 SNHLY and CDR2 FYNNEI. V lost 11 bases, J lost 5 bases, and 14 bases lay in between. The DNA for the CDR3 is TGTGCCGCGGCCAGGGCGGTAGATACGCAGTATTTT. Amino acids: CAAARAVDTQYF.

Here the CDR3 reads CASSLQGPAEAFF. The CDR3 DNA sequence: TGCGCCAGCAGCCTCCAGGGGCCAGCTGAAGCTTTCTTT. The chain joins TRBV5-1 to TRBJ1-1, with a possible D match to TRBD1 (6 bases). The V end was cut by 4 bases, the J end by 6 bases, with 13 bases between. The CDR3 runs 13 residues. The germline CDR1 and CDR2 sequences are SGHRS and YFSETQ. Combining the CDR3 with reference TRBV5-1 and TRBJ1-1 gives the whole variable domain KAGVTQTPRYLIKTRGQQVTLSCSPISGHRSVSWYQQTPGQGLQFLFEYFSETQRNKGNFPGRFSGRQFSNSRSEMNVSTLELGDSALYLCASSLQGPAEAFFGQGTRLTVV.

J is TRBJ1-2 and V is TRBV5-4; unclear D gene. The CDR3 totals 13 residues. With 0 bases removed from V and 4 bases from J, the gap between germline ends came to 7 bases. Germline loops: CDR1 SGHNT, CDR2 YYREEE (reference sequence). The CDR3, as DNA: TGTGCCAGCAGCTTGGCGGGGAGCTATGGCTACACCTTC. Residues: CASSLAGSYGYTF. Full variable domain (missing parts from reference TRBV5-4 and TRBJ1-2): ETGVTQSPTHLIKTRGQQVTLRCSSQSGHNTVSWYQQALGQGPQFIFQYYREEENGRGNFPPRFSGLQFPNYSSELNVNALELDDSALYLCASSLAGSYGYTFGSGTRLTVV.

The chain couples TRBV5-8 to TRBJ2-1; D remains unclear. The germline V and J ends were trimmed by 0 bases and 8 bases, with 12 bases remaining between them. The CDR3 is 14 residues long. The germline V gene encodes CDR1 SGHTS and CDR2 YDEGEE. The CDR3, as DNA: TGTGCCAGCAGCTTGGGCCCGAGTGAGCATGAGCAGTTCTTC. Encoded protein: CASSLGPSEHEQFF. Drawing the rest from reference TRBV5-8 and TRBJ2-1, the complete variable domain is EAGVTQSPTHLIKTRGQQATLRCSPISGHTSVYWYQQALGLGLQFLLWYDEGEERNRGNFPPRFSGRQFPNYSSELNVNALELEDSALYLCASSLGPSEHEQFFGPGTRLTVL.

This chain links TRBV7-3 with TRBJ1-6, with TRBD1 matching over 9 bases. CDR3 size: 13 residues. V shed 4 bases and J 11 bases; nucleotides not matched to a gene: 3. Germline CDR1 reads SGHTA; CDR2 reads FQGTGA. CDR3 region: CASSSGQGPPLHF. In nucleotides, the CDR3 is TGTGCCAGCAGCTCAGGACAGGGGCCACCCCTCCACTTT.

J is TRBJ2-3 and V is TRBV28, with 10 bases fitting TRBD2. The V segment lost 4 bases and the J segment 0 bases; nucleotides outside the gene matches: 1. Germline CDR1 reads MDHEN; CDR2 reads SYDVKM. This CDR3 has 15 amino acids. CDR3 loop: CASSSSGRSTDTQYF. CDR3 DNA: TGTGCCAGCAGTTCTAGCGGGAGAAGCACAGATACGCAGTATTTT.